This TCR beta chain comes out of a study of blood T cell repertoires in COVID-19. Across the study: Samples taken during acute and convalescent COVID-19 were collected in the United States, Italy and Spain.

The CDR3 covers 18 residues. The junction had 6 bases not matched to a gene; V was cut back by 5 bases and J by 1 base. CDR1 is SGHNT, CDR2 YENEEA, per germline. Here immunoSEQ multiplex PCR was the method, and the copy in TCRdb shows in-frame clones only, minus some. This table holds some 390,000 clones, 89% found once. Input material: peripheral blood. The origin of this receptor is a woman in her thirties or forties with COVID-19, enrolled during active disease. This chain uses TRBV11-3 with TRBJ2-2; 14 positions agree with TRBD2. The CDR3 DNA is TGTGCCAGCAGCCCCCGGACTAGCGGGGGGAGGAACACCGGGGAGCTGTTTTTT. Residues: CASSPRTSGGRNTGELFF.